This T cell receptor (beta chain) is from a study of early T cells in non-severe SARS-CoV-2 infection. Study information: Sequenced bulk RNA came from whole blood that was unsorted, and chains were unpaired.

This clonotype was seen repeatedly, ten times or more. The CDR3 contains 14 residues. The germline V and J ends were trimmed by 5 bases and 2 bases, with 13 bases remaining between them. Looked up from germline, CDR1 is SGHTA and CDR2 is FQGNSA. Individual cDNA molecules were tagged with unique molecular identifiers, the study reported. Each CDR3 protein is one row after TCRdb ran MiXCR on the 5' RACE reads. The sample carries some 45,000 distinct CDR3 sequences, 3.5% to 4.5% recorded once. Sequences were obtained from whole blood. The sequence was collected from an adult who was a healthcare worker with PCR-confirmed SARS-CoV-2 infection or an uninfected control (not recorded which). V is TRBV7-2 and J is TRBJ2-7; tentatively, D is TRBD1 (6 bases). CDR3 coding DNA: TGTGCCAGCAGCCTTCCAGGGGTAACCTACGAGCAGTACTTC. Its translation is CASSLPGVTYEQYF.